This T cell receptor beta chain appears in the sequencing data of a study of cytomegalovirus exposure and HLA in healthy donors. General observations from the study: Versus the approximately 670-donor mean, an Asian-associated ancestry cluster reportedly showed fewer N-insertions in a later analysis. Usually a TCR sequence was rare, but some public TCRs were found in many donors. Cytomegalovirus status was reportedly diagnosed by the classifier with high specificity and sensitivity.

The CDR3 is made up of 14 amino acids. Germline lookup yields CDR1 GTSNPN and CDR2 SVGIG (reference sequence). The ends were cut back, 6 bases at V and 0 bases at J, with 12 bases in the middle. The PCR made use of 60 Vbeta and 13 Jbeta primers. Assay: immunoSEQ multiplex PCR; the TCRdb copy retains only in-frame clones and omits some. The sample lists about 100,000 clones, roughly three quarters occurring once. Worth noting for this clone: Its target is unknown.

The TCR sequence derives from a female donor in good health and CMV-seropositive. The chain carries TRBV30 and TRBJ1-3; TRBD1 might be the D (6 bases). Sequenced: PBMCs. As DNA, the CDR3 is TGTGCCTGTCGGACAGCCTCCTCTGGAAACACCATATATTTT. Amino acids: CACRTASSGNTIYF.